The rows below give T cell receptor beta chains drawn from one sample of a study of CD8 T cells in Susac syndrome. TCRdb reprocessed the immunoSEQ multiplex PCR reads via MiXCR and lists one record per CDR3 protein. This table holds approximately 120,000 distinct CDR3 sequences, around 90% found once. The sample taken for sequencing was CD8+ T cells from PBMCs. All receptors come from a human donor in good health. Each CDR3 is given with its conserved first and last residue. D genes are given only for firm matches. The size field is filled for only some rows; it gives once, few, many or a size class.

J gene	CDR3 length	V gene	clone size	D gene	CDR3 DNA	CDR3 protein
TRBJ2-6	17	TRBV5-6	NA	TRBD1	TGTGCCAGCAGCTATGACAGGGCGGGTTCTGGGGCCAACGTCCTGACTTTC	CASSYDRAGSGANVLTF
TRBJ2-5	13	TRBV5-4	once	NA	TGTGCCAGCAGGCAGGGGAAACAGGAGACCCAGTACTTC	CASRQGKQETQYF
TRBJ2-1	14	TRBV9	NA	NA	TGTGCCAGCAGCCCCCGTCGGGTCCACAATGAGCAGTTCTTC	CASSPRRVHNEQFF
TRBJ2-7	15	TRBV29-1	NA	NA	TGCAGCGTTGAACTCGCGGGACCGATCTCCTACGAGCAGTACTTC	CSVELAGPISYEQYF
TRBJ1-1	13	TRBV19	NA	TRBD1	TGTGCCAGTAGTCTCTCAGGGGGGACTGAAGCTTTCTTT	CASSLSGGTEAFF
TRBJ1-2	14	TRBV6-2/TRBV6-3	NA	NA	TGTGCCAGCAAGGAAGACAGAATTATGTTTGGCTACACCTTC	CASKEDRIMFGYTF
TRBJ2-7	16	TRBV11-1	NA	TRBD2	TGTGCCAGCAGCTCGCGACTAGCGGGAGTGTTTTACGAGCAGTACTTC	CASSSRLAGVFYEQYF
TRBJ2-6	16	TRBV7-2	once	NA	TGTGCCAGCAGTTTGTTGATAGGCTCTGGGGCCAACGTCCTGACTTTC	CASSLLIGSGANVLTF
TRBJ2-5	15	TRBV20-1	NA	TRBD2	TGCAGTGCTACCGCTGGCGGGGGAGTACAAGAGACCCAGTACTTC	CSATAGGGVQETQYF
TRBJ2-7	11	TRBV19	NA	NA	TGTGCCACTAGGAACGACTACGAGCAGTACTTC	CATRNDYEQYF
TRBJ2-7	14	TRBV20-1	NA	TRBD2	TGCAGTGAGTCCCGACTAGCGGGAGGTGGCGAGCAGTACTTC	CSESRLAGGGEQYF
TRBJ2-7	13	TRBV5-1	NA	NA	TGCGCCAGCAGCTTGGAAAGGGACTACGAGCAGTACTTC	CASSLERDYEQYF
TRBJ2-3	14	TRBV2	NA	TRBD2	TGTGCCAGCTTCCAGCGGGAGGGCCAAGATACGCAGTATTTT	CASFQREGQDTQYF
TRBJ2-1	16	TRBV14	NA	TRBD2	TGTGCCAGCAGCCGGCGACTAGCGGGAGGATCCAATGAGCAGTTCTTC	CASSRRLAGGSNEQFF
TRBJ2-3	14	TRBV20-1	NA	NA	TGCAGTGCTCCCGCTAGCTCTCGCACAGATACGCAGTATTTT	CSAPASSRTDTQYF
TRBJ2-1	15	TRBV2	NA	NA	TGTGCCAGCACGGGTAGCGGCTACTCCTACAATGAGCAGTTCTTC	CASTGSGYSYNEQFF
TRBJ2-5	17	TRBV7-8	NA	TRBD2	TGTGCCAGCAGCTTAGTTTCCAGCGGGAGGCTCCAAGAGACCCAGTACTTC	CASSLVSSGRLQETQYF
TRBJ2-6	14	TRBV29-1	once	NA	TGCAGCGTCTCGTCGCGCTCTGGGGCCAACGTCCTGACTTTC	CSVSSRSGANVLTF
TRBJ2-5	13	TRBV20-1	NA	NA	TGCAGTGCTAGTGTGGAAGTCCAAGAGACCCAGTACTTC	CSASVEVQETQYF
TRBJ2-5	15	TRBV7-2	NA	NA	TGTGCCAGCAGCTTAGCGCTGGGCGGGCAAGAGACCCAGTACTTC	CASSLALGGQETQYF
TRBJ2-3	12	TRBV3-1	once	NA	TGTGCCAGCAAGCGGGCCACAGATACGCAGTATTTT	CASKRATDTQYF
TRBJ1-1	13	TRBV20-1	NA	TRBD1	TGCAGTGCTAGAAGGACAGGAGGTACTGAAGCTTTCTTT	CSARRTGGTEAFF
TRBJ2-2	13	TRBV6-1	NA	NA	TGTGCCAGCAGTGAAGACGGGGTCGGCGAGCTGTTTTTT	CASSEDGVGELFF
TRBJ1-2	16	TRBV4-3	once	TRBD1	TGCGCCAGCAGCCAAGATTCCAGAGGACAGGTCTATGGCTACACCTTC	CASSQDSRGQVYGYTF
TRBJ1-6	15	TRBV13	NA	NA	TGTGCCAGCAGCTTAGCGGGGTCCGATAATTCACCCCTCCACTTT	CASSLAGSDNSPLHF
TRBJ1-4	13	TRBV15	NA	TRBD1	TGTGCCACCAGCCCGCGGACAGGGGAAAAACTGTTTTTT	CATSPRTGEKLFF
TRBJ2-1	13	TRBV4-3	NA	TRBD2	TGCGCCAGCGCGGGGCTAGCGGGGCGGGAGCAGTTCTTC	CASAGLAGREQFF
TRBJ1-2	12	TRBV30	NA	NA	TGTGCCTGGAGTCTGGGGAATTATGGCTACACCTTC	CAWSLGNYGYTF
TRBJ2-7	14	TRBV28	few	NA	TGTGCCAGCAGACTCAACTCGGACCTGTCCGAGCAGTACTTC	CASRLNSDLSEQYF
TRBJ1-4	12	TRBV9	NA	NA	TGTGCCAGCAGCGTAGATAGTGAAAAACTGTTTTTT	CASSVDSEKLFF
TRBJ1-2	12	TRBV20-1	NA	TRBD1	TGCAGTGCTAGAGGGGACAGCTATGGCTACACCTTC	CSARGDSYGYTF
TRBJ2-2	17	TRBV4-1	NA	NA	TGCGCCAGCAGCCAAGATTTGGCCTCCTTGGGGACCGGGGAGCTGTTTTTT	CASSQDLASLGTGELFF
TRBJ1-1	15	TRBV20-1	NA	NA	TGCAGTGCTAGAGATGGGGGGACGGGGAACACTGAAGCTTTCTTT	CSARDGGTGNTEAFF
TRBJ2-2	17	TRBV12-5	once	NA	TGTGCTAGTGGATCGACCGCAGGGGAAGTTCGTACCGGGGAGCTGTTTTTT	CASGSTAGEVRTGELFF
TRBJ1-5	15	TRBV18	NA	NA	TGTGCCAGCTCCCGGAAAGGGGGTGAGAGTCAGCCCCAGCATTTT	CASSRKGGESQPQHF
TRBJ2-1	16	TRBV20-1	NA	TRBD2	TGCAGTGCTAATCTTTACCTGCTAGCGGGAGGGAATGAGCAGTTCTTC	CSANLYLLAGGNEQFF
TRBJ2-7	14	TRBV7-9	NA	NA	TGTGCCAGCAGCCAAGTCCCGGAGACTTACGAGCAGTACTTC	CASSQVPETYEQYF